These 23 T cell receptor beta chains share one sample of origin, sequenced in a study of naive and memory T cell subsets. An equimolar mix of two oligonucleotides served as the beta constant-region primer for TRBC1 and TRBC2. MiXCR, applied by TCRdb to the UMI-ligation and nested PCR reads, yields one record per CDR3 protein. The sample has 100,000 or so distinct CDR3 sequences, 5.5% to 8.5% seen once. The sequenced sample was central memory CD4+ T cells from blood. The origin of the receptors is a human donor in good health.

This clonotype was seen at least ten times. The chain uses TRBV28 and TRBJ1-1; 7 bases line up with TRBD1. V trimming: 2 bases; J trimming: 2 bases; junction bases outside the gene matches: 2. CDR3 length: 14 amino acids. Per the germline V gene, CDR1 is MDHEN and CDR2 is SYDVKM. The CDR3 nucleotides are TGTGCCAGCAGTTTACAGGGGGTCAACACTGAAGCTTTCTTT. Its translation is CASSLQGVNTEAFF.

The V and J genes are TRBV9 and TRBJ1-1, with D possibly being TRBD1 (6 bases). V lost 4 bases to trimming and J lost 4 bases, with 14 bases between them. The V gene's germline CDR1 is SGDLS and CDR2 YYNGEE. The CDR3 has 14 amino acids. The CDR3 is CASSPRQEGTEAFF. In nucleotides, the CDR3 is TGTGCCAGCAGCCCACGACAGGAGGGCACTGAAGCTTTCTTT.

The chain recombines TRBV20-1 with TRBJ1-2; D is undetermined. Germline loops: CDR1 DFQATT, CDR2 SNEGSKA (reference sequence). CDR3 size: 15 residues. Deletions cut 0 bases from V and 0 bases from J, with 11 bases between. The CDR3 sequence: CSARDAAGSNYGYTF. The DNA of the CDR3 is TGCAGTGCTAGAGACGCGGCCGGCTCTAACTATGGCTACACCTTC.

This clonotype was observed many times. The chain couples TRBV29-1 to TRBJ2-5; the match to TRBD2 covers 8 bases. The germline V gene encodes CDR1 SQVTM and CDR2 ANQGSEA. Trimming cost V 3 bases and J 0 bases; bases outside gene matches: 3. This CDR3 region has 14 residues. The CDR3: CSVDHSGNQETQYF. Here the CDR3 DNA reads TGCAGCGTTGACCATAGCGGGAACCAAGAGACCCAGTACTTC. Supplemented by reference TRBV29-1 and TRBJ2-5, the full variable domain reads SAVISQKPSRDICQRGTSLTIQCQVDSQVTMMFWYRQQPGQSLTLIATANQGSEATYESGFVIDKFPISRPNLTFSTLTVSNMSPEDSSIYLCSVDHSGNQETQYFGPGTRLLVL.

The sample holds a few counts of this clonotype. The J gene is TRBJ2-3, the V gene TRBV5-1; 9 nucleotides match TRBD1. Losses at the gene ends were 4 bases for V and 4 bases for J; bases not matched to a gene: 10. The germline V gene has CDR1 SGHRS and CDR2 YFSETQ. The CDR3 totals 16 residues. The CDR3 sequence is CASSRYSGQGPDTQYF. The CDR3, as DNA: TGCGCCAGCAGCCGATATTCGGGACAGGGACCAGATACGCAGTATTTT. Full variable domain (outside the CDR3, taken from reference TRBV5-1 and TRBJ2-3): KAGVTQTPRYLIKTRGQQVTLSCSPISGHRSVSWYQQTPGQGLQFLFEYFSETQRNKGNFPGRFSGRQFSNSRSEMNVSTLELGDSALYLCASSRYSGQGPDTQYFGPGTRLTVL.

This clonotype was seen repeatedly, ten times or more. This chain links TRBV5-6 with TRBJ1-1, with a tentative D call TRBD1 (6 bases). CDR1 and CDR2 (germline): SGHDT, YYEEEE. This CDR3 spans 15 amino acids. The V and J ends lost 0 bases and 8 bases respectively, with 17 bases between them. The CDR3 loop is CASSLAGVAAVEAFF. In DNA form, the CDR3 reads TGTGCCAGCAGCTTGGCAGGGGTCGCGGCAGTCGAAGCTTTCTTT.

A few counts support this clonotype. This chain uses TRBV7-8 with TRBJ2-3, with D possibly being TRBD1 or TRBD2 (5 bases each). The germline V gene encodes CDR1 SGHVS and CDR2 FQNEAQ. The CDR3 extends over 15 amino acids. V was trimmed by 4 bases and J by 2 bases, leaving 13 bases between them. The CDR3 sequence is CASSSGLLYTDTQYF. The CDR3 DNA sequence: TGTGCCAGCAGCTCGGGGCTTCTCTACACAGATACGCAGTATTTT.

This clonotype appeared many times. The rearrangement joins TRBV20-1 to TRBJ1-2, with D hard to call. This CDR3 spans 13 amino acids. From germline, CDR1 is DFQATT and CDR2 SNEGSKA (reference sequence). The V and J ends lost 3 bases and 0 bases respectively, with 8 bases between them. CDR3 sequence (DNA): TGCAGTGCTAGGCCCCCAGCTAACTATGGCTACACCTTC. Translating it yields CSARPPANYGYTF.

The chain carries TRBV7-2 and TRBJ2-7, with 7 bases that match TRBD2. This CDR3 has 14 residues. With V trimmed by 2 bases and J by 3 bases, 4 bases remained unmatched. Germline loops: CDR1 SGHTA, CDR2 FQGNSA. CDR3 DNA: TGTGCCAGCAGCTTAACTAGCGCCGGCTACGAGCAGTACTTC. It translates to CASSLTSAGYEQYF.

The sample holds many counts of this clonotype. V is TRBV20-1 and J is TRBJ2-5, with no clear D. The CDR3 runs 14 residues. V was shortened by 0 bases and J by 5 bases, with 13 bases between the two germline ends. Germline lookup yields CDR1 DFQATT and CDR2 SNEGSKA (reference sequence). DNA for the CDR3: TGCAGTGCTAGAGATCGTTGGGCTGGGGAGACCCAGTACTTC. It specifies CSARDRWAGETQYF.

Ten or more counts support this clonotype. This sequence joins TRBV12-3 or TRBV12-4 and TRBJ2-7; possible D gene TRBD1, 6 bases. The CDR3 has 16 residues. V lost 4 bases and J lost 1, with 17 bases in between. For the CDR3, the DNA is TGTGCCAGCAGTTACAAAACAGGGAAAAGTTCCTACGAGCAGTACTTC. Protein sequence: CASSYKTGKSSYEQYF.

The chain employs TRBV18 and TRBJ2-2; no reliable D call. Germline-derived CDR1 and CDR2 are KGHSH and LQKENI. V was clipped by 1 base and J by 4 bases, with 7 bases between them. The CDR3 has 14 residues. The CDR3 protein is CASSPLEGTGELFF. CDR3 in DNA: TGTGCCAGCTCACCACTTGAAGGCACCGGGGAGCTGTTTTTT.

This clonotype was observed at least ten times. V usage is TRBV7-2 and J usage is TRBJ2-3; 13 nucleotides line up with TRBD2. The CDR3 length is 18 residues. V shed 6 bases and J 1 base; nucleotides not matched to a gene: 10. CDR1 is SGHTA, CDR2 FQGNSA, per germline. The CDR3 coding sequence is TGTGCCAGCAGGACGAGCCGACTAGCGGGAGGTCGCACAGATACGCAGTATTTT. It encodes CASRTSRLAGGRTDTQYF. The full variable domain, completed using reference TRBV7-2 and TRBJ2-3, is GAGVSQSPSNKVTEKGKDVELRCDPISGHTALYWYRQSLGQGLEFLIYFQGNSAPDKSGLPSDRFSAERTGGSVSTLTIQRTQQEDSAVYLCASRTSRLAGGRTDTQYFGPGTRLTVL.

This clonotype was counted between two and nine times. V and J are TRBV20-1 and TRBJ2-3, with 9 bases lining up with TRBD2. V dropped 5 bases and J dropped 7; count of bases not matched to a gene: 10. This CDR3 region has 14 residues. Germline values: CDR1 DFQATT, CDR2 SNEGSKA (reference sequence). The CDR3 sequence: CSAPAGTSFNTQYF. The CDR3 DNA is TGCAGTGCTCCCGCCGGGACTAGCTTTAATACGCAGTATTTT.

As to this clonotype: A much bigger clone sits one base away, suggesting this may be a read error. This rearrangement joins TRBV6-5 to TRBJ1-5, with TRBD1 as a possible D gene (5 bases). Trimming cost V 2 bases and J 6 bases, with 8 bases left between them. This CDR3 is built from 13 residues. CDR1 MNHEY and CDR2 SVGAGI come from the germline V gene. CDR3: CASSYGGSQPQHF. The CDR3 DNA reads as TGTGCCAGCAGTTACGGGGGGAGTCAGCCCCAGCATTTT.

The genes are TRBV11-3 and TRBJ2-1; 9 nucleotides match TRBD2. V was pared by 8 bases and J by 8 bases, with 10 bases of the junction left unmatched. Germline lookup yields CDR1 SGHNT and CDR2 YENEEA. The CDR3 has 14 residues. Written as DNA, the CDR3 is TGTGCCAGCGCGAATAGCGGGAGAGGGGATGAGCAGTTCTTC. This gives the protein CASANSGRGDEQFF.

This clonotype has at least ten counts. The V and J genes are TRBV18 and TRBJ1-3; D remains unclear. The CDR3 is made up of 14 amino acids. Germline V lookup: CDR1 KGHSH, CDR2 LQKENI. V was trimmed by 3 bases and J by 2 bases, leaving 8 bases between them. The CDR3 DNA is TGTGCCAGCTCACCTGGGGTCGCTGGAAACACCATATATTTT. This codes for CASSPGVAGNTIYF.

The CDR3 DNA reads TGTGCCAGCACGGACGGGAACACTGAAGCTTTCTTT. This translates into CASTDGNTEAFF. This chain uses TRBV2 with TRBJ1-1; no firm D call. The V and J ends lost 7 bases and 1 base respectively, with 7 bases between them. Germline V gives CDR1 SNHLY, CDR2 FYNNEI. This CDR3 has 12 amino acids.

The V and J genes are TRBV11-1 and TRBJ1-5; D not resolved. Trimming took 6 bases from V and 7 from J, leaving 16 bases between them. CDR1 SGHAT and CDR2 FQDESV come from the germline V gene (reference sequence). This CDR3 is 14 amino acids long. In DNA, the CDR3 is TGTGCCAGCAGGATAGCGGGAGACGAGCAGCCCCAGCATTTT. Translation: CASRIAGDEQPQHF.

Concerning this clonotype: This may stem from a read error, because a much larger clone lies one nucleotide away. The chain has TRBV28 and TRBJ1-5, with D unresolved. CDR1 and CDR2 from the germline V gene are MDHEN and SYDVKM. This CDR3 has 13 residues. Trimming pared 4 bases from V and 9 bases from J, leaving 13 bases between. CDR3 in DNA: TGTGCCAGCAGTTCCGCCGTAACTCGGCCCCAGCATTTT. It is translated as CASSSAVTRPQHF.

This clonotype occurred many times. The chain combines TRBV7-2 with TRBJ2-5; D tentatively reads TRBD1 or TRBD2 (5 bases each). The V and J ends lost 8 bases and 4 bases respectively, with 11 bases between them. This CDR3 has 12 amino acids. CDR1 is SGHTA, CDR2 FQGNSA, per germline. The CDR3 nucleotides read TGTGCCAGCGGAGAGAGGGGAGAGACCCAGTACTTC. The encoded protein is CASGERGETQYF.

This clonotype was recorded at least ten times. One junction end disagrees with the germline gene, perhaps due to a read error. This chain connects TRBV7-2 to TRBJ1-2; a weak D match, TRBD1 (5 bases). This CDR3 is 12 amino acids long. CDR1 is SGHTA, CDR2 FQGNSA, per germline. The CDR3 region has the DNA TGTGCCAGCAGCTTAGCGGGAGGGGCCCCCCGTTTC. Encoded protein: CASSLAGGAPRF.

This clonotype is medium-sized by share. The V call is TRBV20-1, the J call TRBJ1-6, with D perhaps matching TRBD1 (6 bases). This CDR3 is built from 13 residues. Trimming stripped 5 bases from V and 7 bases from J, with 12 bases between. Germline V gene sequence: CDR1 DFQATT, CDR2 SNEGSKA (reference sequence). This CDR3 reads CSAPWTDNSPLHF. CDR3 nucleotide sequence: TGCAGTGCTCCCTGGACAGACAATTCACCCCTCCACTTT.